The rows below give T cell receptor beta chains drawn from one sample of a study of T-cell reconstitution after alpha-beta-depleted transplantation in children. Using its own MiXCR run on the PCR reads, TCRdb lists one record per CDR3 protein. The data show around 96,000 distinct CDR3 sequences, less than 15% seen once. Material: PBMCs from the stem cell graft donor, obtained from the stem cell graft. The source is a human donor who donated a stem cell graft to a child with inherited bone marrow failure. CDR3s include the opening cysteine and the closing phenylalanine or tryptophan. A D gene is named only where the DNA matches it firmly. Size tells how often a clone was seen (once, few, many) or the class of an expanded clone, and some rows leave it out.

V: TRBV6-6; J: TRBJ2-5; D: -; size: many; CDR3: CASSYGPRETQYF; DNA: TGTGCCAGCAGTTACGGCCCCAGAGAGACCCAGTACTTC
V: TRBV3-1; J: TRBJ1-3; D: -; size: many; CDR3: CASSQEGLFSGNTIYF; DNA: TGTGCCAGCAGCCAAGAGGGACTGTTCTCTGGAAACACCATATATTTT
V: TRBV15; J: TRBJ1-3; D: -; size: many; CDR3: CATSRGAGNSGNTIYF; DNA: TGTGCCACCAGCAGAGGCGCGGGGAACTCTGGAAACACCATATATTTT
V: TRBV20-1; J: TRBJ2-4; D: -; size: many; CDR3: CSARTHPGIQYF; DNA: TGCAGTGCTAGGACCCACCCGGGCATTCAGTACTTC
V: TRBV20-1; J: TRBJ1-2; D: TRBD1; size: many; CDR3: CSATTGAANYGYTF; DNA: TGCAGTGCCACTACAGGGGCCGCTAACTATGGCTACACCTTC
V: TRBV11-1; J: TRBJ1-1; D: -; size: few; CDR3: CASSQLGTEAFF; DNA: TGTGCCAGCAGCCAGCTCGGGACGGAAGCTTTCTTT
V: TRBV6-5; J: TRBJ1-5; D: -; size: many; CDR3: CASTIQGRNQPQHF; DNA: TGTGCCAGCACTATTCAGGGGAGAAATCAGCCCCAGCATTTT
V: TRBV20-1; J: TRBJ1-4; D: -; size: many; CDR3: CSALPGLQEKLFF; DNA: TGCAGTGCGCTGCCTGGACTACAGGAAAAACTGTTTTTT
V: TRBV4-1; J: TRBJ1-1; D: -; size: many; CDR3: CASSQDTVLNTEAFF; DNA: TGCGCCAGCAGCCAAGATACAGTCTTGAACACTGAAGCTTTCTTT
V: TRBV4-2; J: TRBJ2-1; D: TRBD2; size: few; CDR3: CASGFSGTSGRDEQFF; DNA: TGTGCCAGCGGGTTTTCCGGGACTAGCGGGAGAGATGAGCAGTTCTTC
V: TRBV11-2; J: TRBJ2-7; D: TRBD1; size: many; CDR3: CASSLFPDRVYEQYF; DNA: TGTGCCAGCAGCTTATTCCCGGACAGGGTCTACGAGCAGTACTTC
V: TRBV20-1; J: TRBJ1-2; D: TRBD1; size: many; CDR3: CSARAGQGAYGYTF; DNA: TGCAGTGCTAGAGCCGGACAGGGGGCTTATGGCTACACCTTC
V: TRBV4-1; J: TRBJ2-3; D: TRBD1; size: many; CDR3: CASSPSMTGGITDTQYF; DNA: TGCGCCAGCAGCCCAAGTATGACAGGGGGGATCACAGATACGCAGTATTTT
V: TRBV28; J: TRBJ2-7; D: -; size: -; CDR3: CASSPWGNSYEQYF; DNA: TGTGCCAGCAGCCCTTGGGGGAACTCCTACGAGCAGTACTTC
V: TRBV5-1; J: TRBJ2-5; D: TRBD1; size: -; CDR3: CASSLAQGALNLQETQYF; DNA: TGCGCCAGCAGCTTGGCCCAGGGGGCCCTAAACTTGCAAGAGACCCAGTACTTC
V: TRBV5-1; J: TRBJ2-1; D: TRBD2; size: many; CDR3: CASSREGTSGGYNEQFF; DNA: TGCGCCAGCAGCCGAGAAGGGACTAGCGGGGGCTACAATGAGCAGTTCTTC
V: TRBV4-2; J: TRBJ2-4; D: -; size: -; CDR3: CASSQDARSRSGTKNIQYF; DNA: TGTGCCAGCAGCCAAGACGCCAGGAGCAGGTCGGGTACCAAAAACATTCAGTACTTC
V: TRBV30; J: TRBJ2-5; D: -; size: many; CDR3: CAWGTNQETQYF; DNA: TGTGCCTGGGGGACAAACCAAGAGACCCAGTACTTC
V: TRBV4-2; J: TRBJ2-7; D: TRBD2; size: many; CDR3: CASSQDPPPASGGHLLYEQYF; DNA: TGTGCCAGCAGCCAAGATCCTCCCCCCGCTAGCGGGGGGCACCTTCTCTACGAGCAGTACTTC
V: TRBV5-1; J: TRBJ1-1; D: -; size: many; CDR3: CASSLLWNTEAFF; DNA: TGCGCCAGCAGCTTGTTGTGGAACACTGAAGCTTTCTTT
V: TRBV20-1; J: TRBJ1-1; D: -; size: many; CDR3: CSARTSQNTEAFF; DNA: TGCAGTGCTAGAACGAGCCAGAACACTGAAGCTTTCTTT
V: TRBV28; J: TRBJ2-7; D: -; size: many; CDR3: CASSTQGSGNYEQYF; DNA: TGTGCCAGCAGTACCCAAGGTAGCGGAAACTACGAGCAGTACTTC
V: TRBV12-3/TRBV12-4; J: TRBJ1-4; D: -; size: many; CDR3: CASSSSWGGGEEKLFF; DNA: TGTGCCAGCAGTTCCAGTTGGGGGGGCGGAGAGGAAAAACTGTTTTTT
V: TRBV5-5; J: TRBJ1-1; D: TRBD1; size: many; CDR3: CASSSGTGDTEAFF; DNA: TGTGCCAGCAGCTCCGGGACAGGGGACACTGAAGCTTTCTTT
V: TRBV20-1; J: TRBJ2-5; D: TRBD2; size: many; CDR3: CSARDSGGDWETQYF; DNA: TGCAGTGCTAGAGATAGCGGGGGGGATTGGGAGACCCAGTACTTC
V: TRBV21-1; J: TRBJ2-7; D: -; size: -; CDR3: CASGNPGSYEQYF; DNA: TGTGCCAGCGGTAACCCCGGGTCGTACGAGCAGTACTTC
V: TRBV10-3; J: TRBJ2-7; D: -; size: many; CDR3: CAISGGDRAYEQYF; DNA: TGTGCCATCAGTGGCGGGGACAGAGCCTACGAGCAGTACTTC
V: TRBV28; J: TRBJ2-1; D: TRBD1; size: few; CDR3: CASRVRRTGNYNEQFF; DNA: TGTGCCAGCAGGGTAAGGCGGACAGGGAACTACAATGAGCAGTTCTTC
V: TRBV30; J: TRBJ1-3; D: -; size: few; CDR3: CAWSVGGAASGNTIYF; DNA: TGTGCCTGGAGTGTTGGGGGGGCAGCCTCTGGAAACACCATATATTTT
V: TRBV10-3; J: TRBJ2-1; D: TRBD2; size: many; CDR3: CAISEASGAYNEQFF; DNA: TGTGCCATCAGTGAGGCTAGCGGGGCCTACAATGAGCAGTTCTTC
V: TRBV5-1; J: TRBJ2-7; D: -; size: many; CDR3: CASSLDNTYEQYF; DNA: TGCGCCAGCAGCTTGGACAACACCTACGAGCAGTACTTC
V: TRBV6-5; J: TRBJ2-7; D: -; size: many; CDR3: CASSYGGGKRYEQYF; DNA: TGTGCCAGCAGTTACGGAGGGGGCAAGAGGTACGAGCAGTACTTC
V: TRBV5-1; J: TRBJ1-2; D: TRBD1; size: many; CDR3: CASSLAGTGYGYTF; DNA: TGCGCCAGCAGCTTGGCCGGGACAGGGTATGGCTACACCTTC
V: TRBV2; J: TRBJ1-1; D: -; size: many; CDR3: CASRSTVNTEAFF; DNA: TGTGCCAGCAGGTCGACAGTCAACACTGAAGCTTTCTTT
V: TRBV23-1; J: TRBJ2-3; D: -; size: many; CDR3: CASSQDREDTQYF; DNA: TGCGCCAGCAGTCAAGACCGTGAGGATACGCAGTATTTT
V: TRBV11-2; J: TRBJ2-2; D: -; size: many; CDR3: CASSWDVAQTGELFF; DNA: TGTGCCAGCAGCTGGGATGTAGCGCAAACCGGGGAGCTGTTTTTT
V: TRBV11-2; J: TRBJ1-2; D: TRBD1; size: -; CDR3: CASSRDRTYYGYTF; DNA: TGTGCCAGCAGCCGGGACAGGACTTACTATGGCTACACCTTC
V: TRBV11-2; J: TRBJ1-4; D: -; size: many; CDR3: CASSAGRATNEKLFF; DNA: TGTGCCAGCAGCGCCGGACGGGCAACTAATGAAAAACTGTTTTTT
V: TRBV24-1; J: TRBJ2-3; D: -; size: many; CDR3: CATRAVSTDTQYF; DNA: TGTGCCACCAGGGCGGTAAGCACAGATACGCAGTATTTT
V: TRBV5-1; J: TRBJ2-2; D: -; size: many; CDR3: CASSLAAGSGTGELFF; DNA: TGCGCCAGCAGCTTGGCCGCCGGTAGCGGCACCGGGGAGCTGTTTTTT
V: TRBV7-2; J: TRBJ2-7; D: TRBD2; size: -; CDR3: CASSPVSTAGDYEQYF; DNA: TGTGCCAGCAGCCCCGTCTCGACAGCGGGAGATTACGAGCAGTACTTC
V: TRBV6-2/TRBV6-3; J: TRBJ2-1; D: TRBD1; size: -; CDR3: CASSWTGAHNEQFF; DNA: TGTGCCAGCAGCTGGACAGGGGCCCACAATGAGCAGTTCTTC
V: TRBV5-1; J: TRBJ2-7; D: -; size: many; CDR3: CASSLAAGSYEQYF; DNA: TGCGCCAGCAGCTTGGCTGCGGGTTCCTACGAGCAGTACTTC
V: TRBV5-1; J: TRBJ1-2; D: -; size: many; CDR3: CASSLGGSTNYGYTF; DNA: TGCGCCAGCAGCTTGGGGGGCAGTACTAACTATGGCTACACCTTC
V: TRBV7-2; J: TRBJ2-1; D: -; size: many; CDR3: CASSFSPGTYNEQFF; DNA: TGTGCCAGCAGCTTCTCTCCGGGGACCTACAATGAGCAGTTCTTC